The 15 T cell receptor beta chains reported below all come from one sample, sequenced in a study of cytomegalovirus exposure and HLA in healthy donors. It was with 60 Vbeta and 13 Jbeta primers that the PCR ran. The table came from immunoSEQ multiplex PCR; TCRdb's copy has only in-frame clones and leaves some out. The repertoire holds 100,000 to 150,000 clones, under 12% seen once, with 4% to 5% in the top ten. The sequenced sample consisted of PBMCs. The receptors were gathered from a woman aged 18-29 years in good health and CMV-seropositive.

The chain is built from TRBV7-2 and TRBJ2-1; possible D gene TRBD2, 5 bases. Germline assignment: CDR1 SGHTA and CDR2 FQGNSA. The V end lost 2 bases, the J end lost 9 bases, and 11 bases lay between the germline ends. The CDR3 sequence is 13 residues long. This CDR3 reads CASSLYEAGEQFF. CDR3 DNA sequence: TGTGCCAGCAGCTTATACGAGGCGGGTGAGCAGTTCTTC.

The chain is built from TRBV4-2 and TRBJ2-3; 7 nucleotides line up with TRBD2. The CDR3 sequence is 14 residues long. With 6 bases clipped from V and 2 bases from J, the junction kept 5 bases outside the gene matches. CDR1 is LGHNA and CDR2 is YNFKEQ in the germline V gene. The CDR3 DNA follows: TGTGCCAGCAGTACGGGAGGTTTCACAGATACGCAGTATTTT. Amino acid sequence: CASSTGGFTDTQYF.

This clone was seen more than once but under ten times. The chain recombines TRBV5-8 with TRBJ2-3, with D tentatively TRBD2 (7 bases). This CDR3 contains 14 residues. Germline CDR1 is SGHTS and CDR2 is YDEGEE. V was shortened by 3 bases and J by 1 base, with 9 bases between the two germline ends. Here the CDR3 DNA reads TGTGCCAGCAGCTGGGGGGGCCGCACAGATACGCAGTATTTT. Protein product: CASSWGGRTDTQYF.

The CDR3 DNA reads TGTGCCTGGAGTGTACCCGACACAGGGGACTGGGGCTACACCTTC. Residues: CAWSVPDTGDWGYTF. The chain employs TRBV30 and TRBJ1-2, with TRBD1 identical over 7 bases. The CDR3 extends over 15 amino acids. With 0 bases clipped from V and 8 bases from J, the junction kept 12 bases outside the gene matches. Germline lookup yields CDR1 GTSNPN and CDR2 SVGIG (reference sequence).

This clone was recorded a few times. V gene TRBV9 combines with J gene TRBJ2-1; D is perhaps TRBD2 (6 bases). V shed 0 bases and J shed 4 bases, with 11 bases lying between them. From germline, CDR1 is SGDLS and CDR2 YYNGEE. The CDR3 contains 15 residues. The CDR3 is CASSVGLATYNEQFF. The CDR3 DNA reads TGTGCCAGCAGCGTAGGGCTAGCGACTTACAATGAGCAGTTCTTC.

In this sample, this clone turned up a few times. The chain has TRBV7-2 and TRBJ1-1, with D perhaps TRBD1 (5 bases). The V gene lost 5 bases and the J gene lost 4 bases, with 11 bases spanning the gap. This CDR3 is 13 amino acids long. The germline V gene encodes CDR1 SGHTA and CDR2 FQGNSA. This CDR3 reads CASSQRQITEAFF. DNA for the CDR3: TGTGCCAGCAGCCAAAGACAGATCACTGAAGCTTTCTTT.

This clone was counted a few times. The chain combines TRBV20-1 with TRBJ2-5; D remains ambiguous. Near its end, the DNA agrees better with TRBJ2-7, so the J call may be wrong. Germline-derived CDR1 and CDR2 are DFQATT and SNEGSKA (reference sequence). The CDR3 consists of 10 residues. The CDR3 DNA reads TGCAGTGCAGAAAGCTACGAGCAGTACTTC. As protein: CSAESYEQYF.

This clone was observed a handful of times. The chain is built from TRBV5-5 and TRBJ2-7; 7 nucleotides agree with TRBD2. With 1 base clipped from V and 6 bases from J, the junction kept 7 bases outside the gene matches. Germline V lookup: CDR1 SGHKS, CDR2 YYEKEE (reference sequence). There are 14 residues in the CDR3. As DNA, the CDR3 is TGTGCCAGCAGCTTGTTCGCGGGAGTGGTCGAGCAGTACTTC. Its translation: CASSLFAGVVEQYF.

This sequence joins TRBV28 and TRBJ1-5, with 8 bases matching TRBD1. The CDR3 is 14 amino acids. CDR1 MDHEN and CDR2 SYDVKM come from the germline V gene. The V gene end was trimmed by 5 bases and the J gene end by 6 bases; junction bases not matched to a gene: 6. The CDR3: CASSPQGAGQPQHF. The DNA for the CDR3 is TGTGCCAGCAGTCCCCAGGGGGCGGGTCAGCCCCAGCATTTT.

The chain has TRBV28 and TRBJ2-1, with D maybe TRBD1 (7 bases). V shed 2 bases and J shed 3 bases, with 14 bases lying between them. Looked up from germline, CDR1 is MDHEN and CDR2 is SYDVKM. CDR3 size: 16 residues. CDR3 nucleotide sequence: TGTGCCAGCAGTTTAGGGGGGTGGGACAGCTACAATGAGCAGTTCTTC. It yields the protein CASSLGGWDSYNEQFF.

The gene calls are TRBV6-6 and TRBJ2-7, with D maybe TRBD1 (5 bases). Germline V gene lookup returns CDR1 MNHNY and CDR2 SVGAGI (reference sequence). The CDR3 loop spans 11 amino acids. The ends were cut back, 2 bases at V and 9 bases at J, with 8 bases in the middle. The CDR3 DNA is TGTGCCAGCAGTTACCAGGGTGGGCAGTACTTC. Its protein product is CASSYQGGQYF.

V gene TRBV7-9 combines with J gene TRBJ1-3; no clear D. CDR3 length equals 18 residues. V was trimmed by 3 bases and J by 4 bases, leaving 22 bases between them. Germline loops: CDR1 SEHNR, CDR2 FQNEAQ (reference sequence). The CDR3 sequence is CASSFTGNSIRAGNTIYF. CDR3 coding DNA: TGTGCCAGCAGCTTTACCGGGAACTCCATTAGGGCCGGAAACACCATATATTTT.

V gene TRBV5-1 combines with J gene TRBJ2-3; 7 bases match TRBD2. Germline lookup yields CDR1 SGHRS and CDR2 YFSETQ. The CDR3 contains 14 residues. V dropped 4 bases and J dropped 2; count of bases not matched to a gene: 4. This CDR3 reads CASSLAVPTDTQYF. Here the CDR3 DNA reads TGCGCCAGCAGCCTAGCGGTCCCCACAGATACGCAGTATTTT.

This sequence joins TRBV5-8 and TRBJ1-5, with TRBD1 identical over 7 bases. The V gene end was trimmed by 1 base and the J gene end by 1 base; junction bases not matched to a gene: 5. The CDR3 runs to 16 residues. CDR1 and CDR2 from the germline V gene are SGHTS and YDEGEE. In DNA, the CDR3 is TGTGCCAGCAGCTTGCAGGGGGAATTGAGCAATCAGCCCCAGCATTTT. Translating gives CASSLQGELSNQPQHF.

The chain recombines TRBV11-3 with TRBJ1-1; D might be TRBD1 (5 bases). CDR1 SGHNT and CDR2 YENEEA come from the germline V gene. V was pared by 4 bases and J by 1 base, with 7 bases between. The CDR3 length is 13 residues. The CDR3 region is CASSYDRNTEAFF. The CDR3 DNA is TGTGCCAGCAGCTACGACAGGAACACTGAAGCTTTCTTT. The full variable domain, in which reference TRBV11-3 and TRBJ1-1 provide the parts outside the CDR3, is EAGVVQSPRYKIIEKKQPVAFWCNPISGHNTLYWYLQNLGQGPELLIRYENEEAVDDSQLPKDRFSAERLKGVDSTLKIQPAELGDSAVYLCASSYDRNTEAFFGQGTRLTVV.